The 27 T cell receptor beta chains presented below share a single source sample, sequenced in a study of blood T cell repertoires in COVID-19. The method was immunoSEQ multiplex PCR; TCRdb's version includes in-frame clones alone and lacks a portion of them. The sample carries about 55,000 clones, over 75% recorded once. What was sequenced was peripheral blood. The receptors shown here come from a man aged 35 to 55 with acute or convalescent COVID-19.

The rearrangement links TRBV6-1 to TRBJ1-3, with D hard to call. This CDR3 contains 15 residues. Germline CDR1 is MNHNS and CDR2 is SASEGT. Deletions cut 2 bases from V and 0 bases from J, with 8 bases between. CDR3 protein: CASSETIYSGNTIYF. In DNA form, the CDR3 reads TGTGCCAGCAGTGAAACTATTTACTCTGGAAACACCATATATTTT.

The rearrangement uses TRBV11-3 and TRBJ2-5; D ambiguous. The CDR3 is made up of 14 amino acids. Between the trimmed V and J ends, which lost 6 bases and 0 bases, there was a span of 11 bases. Germline CDR1 SGHNT, CDR2 YENEEA. The CDR3 nucleotides read TGTGCCAGCAGTCCTGACACGTACCAAGAGACCCAGTACTTC. As protein: CASSPDTYQETQYF.

This sequence joins TRBV4-2 and TRBJ2-1; 9 nucleotides agree with TRBD2. The CDR3 spans 16 residues. V lost 3 bases to trimming and J lost 9 bases; unmatched junction nucleotides: 12. Per the germline V gene, CDR1 is LGHNA and CDR2 is YNFKEQ. The CDR3 protein is CASSQLPGLAYGEQFF. The CDR3 nucleotides are TGTGCCAGCAGCCAGTTACCGGGACTAGCCTACGGTGAGCAGTTCTTC.

The chain has TRBV6-5 and TRBJ2-5; D is unclear. CDR1 MNHEY and CDR2 SVGAGI come from the germline V gene. Trimming pared 2 bases from V and 4 bases from J, leaving 8 bases between. The CDR3 totals 13 residues. CDR3 loop: CASSYGGGETQYF. CDR3 nucleotide sequence: TGTGCCAGCAGTTACGGCGGCGGAGAGACCCAGTACTTC.

This clone was picked up one time. J is TRBJ2-5 and V is TRBV19; D may be TRBD2 (6 bases). This CDR3 region has 14 residues. Germline CDR1 reads LNHDA; CDR2 reads SQIVND (reference sequence). V was pared by 3 bases and J by 0 bases, with 8 bases between. For the CDR3, the DNA is TGTGCCAGTAGTATGGGAGGATACCAAGAGACCCAGTACTTC. It codes for CASSMGGYQETQYF.

J is TRBJ1-1 and V is TRBV3-1 (or the pseudogene TRBV3-2), with a weak D call TRBD1 (6 bases). Germline CDR1 is LGHDT and CDR2 is YNNKEL (reference sequence). V was pared by 4 bases and J by 0 bases, with 12 bases between. The CDR3 sequence is 15 residues long. The CDR3 DNA follows: TGTGCCAGCAGCCTGGACAGTTTATTGAACACTGAAGCTTTCTTT. Protein sequence: CASSLDSLLNTEAFF.

The chain couples TRBV18 to TRBJ1-1, with D possibly being TRBD1 (5 bases). There are 14 residues in the CDR3. V gave up 2 bases and J gave up 3 bases, with 10 bases separating them. Germline V lookup: CDR1 KGHSH, CDR2 LQKENI. CDR3 residues: CASSPNRLDTEAFF. In DNA, the CDR3 is TGTGCCAGCTCACCAAACAGGCTGGACACTGAAGCTTTCTTT.

V gene TRBV2 combines with J gene TRBJ1-5, with D possibly TRBD1 on 5 matching bases. V was pared by 1 base and J by 5 bases, with 12 bases between. This CDR3 contains 15 residues. The germline V gene has CDR1 SNHLY and CDR2 FYNNEI. The CDR3 here is CASSEDRGGDQPQHF. In DNA form, the CDR3 reads TGTGCCAGCAGTGAAGATAGGGGCGGGGATCAGCCCCAGCATTTT.

The chain has TRBV6-2 or TRBV6-3 and TRBJ1-2; possibly TRBD1 for D (5 bases). Germline V gives CDR1 MNHEY, CDR2 SVGEGT. The CDR3 is 14 residues long. V gave up 6 bases and J gave up 7 bases, with 18 bases separating them. CDR3 residues: CASSSPGTLSGYTF. The CDR3, as DNA: TGTGCCAGCAGCAGTCCCGGGACTCTCTCTGGCTACACCTTC.

The chain joins TRBV4-2 to TRBJ2-3, with 13 bases matching TRBD2. Looked up from germline, CDR1 is LGHNA and CDR2 is YNFKEQ. CDR3 length: 17 amino acids. V lost 3 bases, J lost 0 bases, and 3 bases stayed unmatched. The CDR3 nucleotides are TGTGCCAGCAGCCAGGGACTAGCGGGGACTAGCACAGATACGCAGTATTTT. Its translation: CASSQGLAGTSTDTQYF.

This sequence joins TRBV27 and TRBJ2-2; weak D call: TRBD2 (5 bases). Per germline, CDR1 MNHEY and CDR2 SMNVEV (reference sequence). This CDR3 spans 14 amino acids. Between the trimmed V and J ends, which lost 2 bases and 3 bases, there was a span of 7 bases. The CDR3 loop is CASSLNGDTGELFF. The CDR3 DNA reads as TGTGCCAGCAGTTTAAACGGGGACACCGGGGAGCTGTTTTTT.

V and J are TRBV11-3 and TRBJ1-1; D perhaps matches TRBD1 (5 bases). Per germline, CDR1 SGHNT and CDR2 YENEEA. This CDR3 contains 13 residues. Trimming left V 3 bases short and J 8 bases short, with 13 bases between. The DNA of the CDR3 is TGTGCCAGCAGCTTGGAGGGGCAGGGCGAAGCTTTCTTT. Translated: CASSLEGQGEAFF. Using reference TRBV11-3 and TRBJ1-1 for the parts outside the CDR3, the full variable domain is EAGVVQSPRYKIIEKKQPVAFWCNPISGHNTLYWYLQNLGQGPELLIRYENEEAVDDSQLPKDRFSAERLKGVDSTLKIQPAELGDSAVYLCASSLEGQGEAFFGQGTRLTVV.

This chain joins TRBV6-5 and TRBJ1-2, with D maybe TRBD1 (5 bases). Per germline, CDR1 MNHEY and CDR2 SVGAGI. This CDR3 has 12 amino acids. V lost 6 bases, J lost 4 bases, and 9 bases lay in between. CDR3 region: CASRQEGYGYTF. CDR3 DNA sequence: TGTGCCAGCAGACAGGAAGGCTATGGCTACACCTTC.

The V gene is TRBV6-5, the J gene TRBJ2-2; 8 positions match TRBD2. After removal of 2 bases from V and 3 bases from J, the junction contained 2 bases not matched to a gene. CDR3 size: 15 residues. From germline, CDR1 is MNHEY and CDR2 SVGAGI. The CDR3 reads CASSYREGHTGELFF. CDR3 sequence (DNA): TGTGCCAGCAGTTACCGGGAGGGACACACCGGGGAGCTGTTTTTT.

Comment on this clone: An end of the junction differs from the germline gene, which may be a read error. The rearrangement uses TRBV9 and TRBJ2-3, with TRBD2 matching over 10 bases. Germline assignment: CDR1 SGDLS and CDR2 YYNGEE. The CDR3 covers 17 residues. The CDR3, as DNA: TGTGCCAGCAGCCCCCTAAGGGCTAGCGGGAGCAAAGATACGCAGTATTTT. Protein sequence: CASSPLRASGSKDTQYF.

The CDR3 nucleotides read TGTGCCACCAGCAGAGATATCTCGTGGGAGGCTGAGCAGTTCTTC. This translates into CATSRDISWEAEQFF. The rearrangement joins TRBV15 to TRBJ2-1, with D maybe TRBD2 (6 bases). Germline V CDR1 and CDR2: LNHNV, YYDKDF (reference sequence). Trimming stripped 0 bases from V and 9 bases from J, with 15 bases between. The CDR3 extends over 15 amino acids.

This clone is a singleton in its sample. This sequence joins TRBV24-1 and TRBJ1-5; possibly TRBD1 for D (5 bases). This CDR3 region has 13 residues. The germline CDR1 and CDR2 sequences are KGHDR and SFDVKD. The germline V and J ends were trimmed by 5 bases and 4 bases, with 8 bases remaining between them. DNA for the CDR3: TGTGCCACCAGTGGGACACCAAATCAGCCCCAGCATTTT. It translates to CATSGTPNQPQHF.

The chain combines TRBV30 with TRBJ1-5; D gene uncertain. V was cut by 0 bases and J by 3 bases, with 9 bases left in between. This CDR3 has 14 amino acids. Germline assignment: CDR1 GTSNPN and CDR2 SVGIG (reference sequence). The CDR3: CAWSVRGYNQPQHF. In nucleotides, the CDR3 is TGTGCCTGGAGTGTTCGCGGATACAATCAGCCCCAGCATTTT.

The J gene is TRBJ1-2, the V gene TRBV7-2; 10 bases are shared with TRBD1. V gave up 4 bases and J gave up 8 bases; unmatched junction bases: 4. Germline V lookup: CDR1 SGHTA, CDR2 FQGNSA. CDR3 size: 13 residues. The CDR3 reads CASSWGQGIGYTF. As DNA, the CDR3 is TGTGCCAGCAGCTGGGGACAGGGGATAGGCTACACCTTC.

This chain links TRBV30 with TRBJ2-3, with D maybe TRBD2 (6 bases). CDR3 size: 13 residues. CDR1 and CDR2 from the germline V gene are GTSNPN and SVGIG (reference sequence). V lost 8 bases, J lost 2 bases, and 14 bases lay in between. This CDR3 reads CALKGLHTDTQYF. The CDR3 DNA reads as TGTGCCCTCAAAGGACTACACACAGATACGCAGTATTTT.

This clone is a singleton in its sample. The chain is built from TRBV24-1 and TRBJ2-1; TRBD1 aligns across 9 bases. CDR1 and CDR2 (germline): KGHDR, SFDVKD. The CDR3 is made up of 15 amino acids. With 7 bases clipped from V and 7 bases from J, the junction kept 10 bases outside the gene matches. Here the CDR3 reads CATRTGTGFRNEQFF. The CDR3 region has the DNA TGTGCCACCAGGACCGGGACAGGGTTCAGGAATGAGCAGTTCTTC.

This sequence joins TRBV7-2 and TRBJ2-4; perhaps TRBD2 as D (6 bases). Trimming took off 4 bases at V and 2 bases at J, with 15 bases between the two ends. The CDR3 is made up of 16 amino acids. CDR1 is SGHTA, CDR2 FQGNSA, per germline. In DNA form, the CDR3 reads TGTGCCAGCAGCTCCCTAGGAGGGGTAACCAAAAACATTCAGTACTTC. This codes for CASSSLGGVTKNIQYF.

This sequence joins TRBV7-2 and TRBJ2-7, with D possibly matching TRBD1 (6 bases). CDR3 size: 14 residues. The V end lost 0 bases, the J end lost 2 bases, and 8 bases lay between the germline ends. From germline, CDR1 is SGHTA and CDR2 FQGNSA. The CDR3 region has the DNA TGTGCCAGCAGCTTAGCGACAGGAACCTACGAGCAGTACTTC. It is translated as CASSLATGTYEQYF.

CDR3 sequence reads: CAWSGASTGELFF. DNA for the CDR3: TGTGCCTGGAGTGGGGCCAGCACCGGGGAGCTGTTTTTT. J is TRBJ2-2 and V is TRBV30; D is unclear. Germline-derived CDR1 and CDR2 are GTSNPN and SVGIG (reference sequence). The CDR3 has 13 amino acids. V was clipped by 1 base and J by 4 bases, with 7 bases between them. The full variable domain, completed using reference TRBV30 and TRBJ2-2, is SQTIHQWPATLVQPVGSPLSLECTVEGTSNPNLYWYRQAAGRGLQLLFYSVGIGQISSEVPQNLSASRPQDRQFILSSKKLLLSDSGFYLCAWSGASTGELFFGEGSRLTVL.

V gene TRBV15 combines with J gene TRBJ1-6; 9 positions match TRBD1. CDR1 and CDR2 (germline): LNHNV, YYDKDF (reference sequence). The J segment lost 4 bases and the V segment lost 3 bases, leaving 4 bases of the junction unmatched. The length of the CDR3 is 16 residues. The CDR3 DNA reads as TGTGCCACCAGCAGGGGGACAGGGACTTATAATTCACCCCTCCACTTT. Protein sequence: CATSRGTGTYNSPLHF.

This rearrangement joins TRBV30 to TRBJ2-3; D possibly corresponds to TRBD2 (6 bases). This CDR3 is built from 15 residues. CDR1 and CDR2 (germline): GTSNPN, SVGIG (reference sequence). The V end was cut by 4 bases, the J end by 3 bases, with 17 bases between. CDR3 amino acids: CAWNPPGGVTDTQYF. The DNA of the CDR3 is TGTGCCTGGAACCCGCCGGGCGGGGTGACAGATACGCAGTATTTT.

The V and J genes are TRBV6-4 and TRBJ2-7; TRBD1 agrees at 9 bases. The CDR3 consists of 15 residues. The V and J ends lost 4 bases and 5 bases, in that order; junction bases with no gene match: 9. The V gene's germline CDR1 is MRHNA and CDR2 SNTAGT. The CDR3 region is CASSAHPGQGHEQYF. The DNA of the CDR3 is TGTGCCAGCAGTGCCCACCCGGGACAGGGCCACGAGCAGTACTTC.